The 32 T cell receptor beta chains presented below share a single source sample, sequenced in a study of cytomegalovirus exposure and HLA in healthy donors. The PCR was carried out with 60 Vbeta primers and 13 Jbeta primers. Data came from immunoSEQ multiplex PCR; TCRdb stores just in-frame clones and leaves some out. The sample has under 130,000 clones; around 70% are singletons. What was sequenced was PBMCs. All receptors come from a man aged 35 to 55 in good health and CMV-seronegative.

The chain carries TRBV6-1 and TRBJ1-1; D possibly corresponds to TRBD1 (5 bases). Germline assignment: CDR1 MNHNS and CDR2 SASEGT. The CDR3 extends over 15 amino acids. Trimming shortened V by 6 bases and J by 7 bases, and 21 bases separated the two germline ends. The CDR3 is CASSVHRGRGGEAFF. CDR3 DNA: TGTGCCAGCAGCGTACACCGAGGGAGGGGAGGTGAAGCTTTCTTT.

This chain links TRBV5-5 with TRBJ2-7, with 12 bases matching TRBD2. Germline V gene lookup returns CDR1 SGHKS and CDR2 YYEKEE (reference sequence). The CDR3 consists of 16 residues. Trimming took 2 bases from V and 2 from J; bases not matched to a gene: 5. The CDR3 protein is CASSFFRLAGAYEQYF. The DNA of the CDR3 is TGTGCCAGCAGCTTCTTTCGACTAGCGGGGGCCTACGAGCAGTACTTC.

This clone was seen only a few times. The chain's CDR3 is CASSSGLELWDTQYF. DNA for the CDR3: TGTGCCAGCAGTTCCGGACTAGAACTATGGGATACGCAGTATTTT. The chain employs TRBV27 and TRBJ2-3; TRBD2 aligns across 7 bases. With 4 bases clipped from V and 6 bases from J, the junction kept 10 bases outside the gene matches. CDR1 and CDR2 from the germline V gene are MNHEY and SMNVEV (reference sequence). The CDR3 consists of 15 residues.

This rearrangement joins TRBV9 to TRBJ2-7; 9 bases map to TRBD2. Germline V lookup: CDR1 SGDLS, CDR2 YYNGEE. V shed 3 bases, J shed 7 bases, and the junction held 11 bases outside the gene matches. This CDR3 contains 15 residues. In nucleotides, the CDR3 is TGTGCCAGCAGCGCCTGGGAGCGGGGGGCTGGTGAGCAGTACTTC. Residues: CASSAWERGAGEQYF.

The V gene is TRBV7-9, the J gene TRBJ2-7, with TRBD2 as a possible D gene (7 bases). The CDR3 sequence is 16 residues long. The V end was cut by 2 bases, the J end by 4 bases, with 18 bases between. Germline loops: CDR1 SEHNR, CDR2 FQNEAQ (reference sequence). The CDR3: CASSLTVGRGAYEQYF. For the CDR3, the DNA is TGTGCCAGCAGCTTAACTGTGGGACGGGGGGCGTACGAGCAGTACTTC.

The V gene is TRBV28, the J gene TRBJ1-4; tentative D call: TRBD1 (6 bases). This CDR3 contains 16 residues. Germline CDR1 and CDR2: MDHEN and SYDVKM. V gave up 6 bases and J gave up 0 bases, with 14 bases separating them. The DNA of the CDR3 is TGTGCCAGCAGGATAGGGGGAAGCGCAACTAATGAAAAACTGTTTTTT. It encodes CASRIGGSATNEKLFF.

J is TRBJ1-2 and V is TRBV9, with 7 bases aligning to TRBD1. Looked up from germline, CDR1 is SGDLS and CDR2 is YYNGEE. The CDR3 is 13 amino acids. The trim removed 3 bases at V and 3 bases at J, leaving 2 bases unmatched. CDR3 nucleotide sequence: TGTGCCAGCAGCGACCAGGGGGACTATGGCTACACCTTC. Translating it yields CASSDQGDYGYTF.

The genes are TRBV13 and TRBJ2-5; 8 bases match TRBD2. This CDR3 comprises 15 residues. In germline, CDR1 is PRHDT, CDR2 FYEKMQ (reference sequence). V was pared by 5 bases and J by 5 bases, with 10 bases of the junction left unmatched. CDR3 nucleotide sequence: TGTGCCAGCAGCCCCGGGGGGGGAGGGGCCGAGACCCAGTACTTC. Protein product: CASSPGGGGAETQYF. The full variable domain, in which reference TRBV13 and TRBJ2-5 provide the parts outside the CDR3, is AAGVIQSPRHLIKEKRETATLKCYPIPRHDTVYWYQQGPGQDPQFLISFYEKMQSDKGSIPDRFSAQQFSDYHSELNMSSLELGDSALYFCASSPGGGGAETQYFGPGTRLLVL.

This chain links TRBV7-9 with TRBJ2-5; 13 bases agree with TRBD2. CDR3 size: 15 residues. J lost 3 bases, V lost 5 bases, and 3 bases had no gene match. Looked up from germline, CDR1 is SEHNR and CDR2 is FQNEAQ (reference sequence). CDR3 in amino acids: CASSRTSGGEETQYF. Written as DNA, the CDR3 is TGTGCCAGCAGCCGGACTAGCGGGGGTGAAGAGACCCAGTACTTC.

The rearrangement joins TRBV2 to TRBJ2-2, with TRBD1 matching 7 bases. With 3 bases clipped from V and 7 bases from J, the junction kept 2 bases outside the gene matches. Germline lookup yields CDR1 SNHLY and CDR2 FYNNEI. The CDR3 runs 13 residues. The CDR3: CASSEGTVGELFF. CDR3 sequence (DNA): TGTGCCAGCAGTGAGGGGACAGTCGGGGAGCTGTTTTTT.

The CDR3 reads CASSAGGGEGHIQYF. In nucleotides, the CDR3 is TGTGCCAGCAGCGCGGGAGGGGGCGAGGGTCACATTCAGTACTTC. The chain carries TRBV9 and TRBJ2-4; tentative D call: TRBD2 (8 bases). Trimming took 3 bases from V and 8 from J, leaving 18 bases between them. Germline V gene sequence: CDR1 SGDLS, CDR2 YYNGEE. The CDR3 spans 15 residues.

This clone turned up a few times. This chain joins TRBV7-3 and TRBJ2-1; D unclear. The V and J ends lost 5 bases and 0 bases respectively, with 11 bases between them. The germline gives CDR1 SGHTA, CDR2 FQGTGA. The CDR3 has 15 amino acids. Written as DNA, the CDR3 is TGTGCCAGCAGCCCCAGCCCTAGCTCCTACAATGAGCAGTTCTTC. Amino acids: CASSPSPSSYNEQFF.

The genes are TRBV6-5 and TRBJ1-5; D is unresolved. V lost 6 bases and J lost 0, with 12 bases in between. The CDR3 is 15 residues long. Germline CDR1 MNHEY, CDR2 SVGAGI. This CDR3 is CASSEGGYSNQPQHF. Here the CDR3 DNA reads TGTGCCAGCAGCGAGGGAGGGTATAGCAATCAGCCCCAGCATTTT.

V usage is TRBV2 and J usage is TRBJ2-2; 7 bases are shared with TRBD1. Germline V gene data show CDR1 as SNHLY and CDR2 as FYNNEI. The CDR3 has 15 amino acids. J was trimmed by 6 bases and V by 7 bases; bases with no gene match: 11. The CDR3 loop is CASKIRGRGSGELFF. CDR3 nucleotides: TGTGCCAGCAAGATAAGGGGGCGCGGATCCGGGGAGCTGTTTTTT.

The chain combines TRBV7-4 with TRBJ1-4, with TRBD1 as a possible D gene (6 bases). CDR1 and CDR2 (germline): SGHVT, SQSDAQ. This CDR3 is 15 amino acids long. Trimming shortened V by 1 base and J by 7 bases, and 13 bases separated the two germline ends. In nucleotides, the CDR3 is TGTGCCAGCAGCTTAGAGTGGGGGCTTGGTGAAAAACTGTTTTTT. Its translation is CASSLEWGLGEKLFF.

The chain combines TRBV11-3 with TRBJ2-7; 9 nucleotides agree with TRBD1. J gave up 2 bases and V 1 base, and 9 bases lay outside the gene matches. This CDR3 is 17 amino acids long. CDR1 and CDR2 from the germline V gene are SGHNT and YENEEA. For the CDR3, the DNA is TGTGCCAGCAGCTTAGTTGTGGGACAGGGAACCCCCTACGAGCAGTACTTC. This encodes CASSLVVGQGTPYEQYF.

The rearrangement links TRBV2 to TRBJ1-5; TRBD1 aligns across 8 bases. Germline V CDR1 and CDR2: SNHLY, FYNNEI. Trimming cost V 4 bases and J 4 bases; bases outside gene matches: 3. There are 14 residues in the CDR3. Here the CDR3 reads CASSGTGSNQPQHF. The CDR3 bases are TGTGCCAGCAGTGGGACAGGGAGTAATCAGCCCCAGCATTTT.

This chain joins TRBV4-1 and TRBJ2-3; 10 bases agree with TRBD2. CDR3 length: 19 amino acids. Germline lookup yields CDR1 MGHRA and CDR2 YSYEKL. V lost 0 bases and J lost 1; bases outside the gene matches: 10. The CDR3 protein is CASSQDSSGGAAGTDTQYF. CDR3 DNA: TGCGCCAGCAGCCAAGATTCCAGCGGGGGGGCCGCTGGCACAGATACGCAGTATTTT.

The CDR3 sequence: CASSLQHPSNQPQHF. CDR3 sequence (DNA): TGCGCCAGCAGCCTCCAACACCCTAGCAATCAGCCCCAGCATTTT. J is TRBJ1-5 and V is TRBV4-1; D is unresolved. The germline CDR1 and CDR2 sequences are MGHRA and YSYEKL. Trimming shortened V by 4 bases and J by 0 bases, and 10 bases separated the two germline ends. The CDR3 is 15 residues long.

This chain uses TRBV19 with TRBJ2-1; 9 bases line up with TRBD2. The CDR3 is 17 residues long. The germline gives CDR1 LNHDA, CDR2 SQIVND (reference sequence). After removal of 4 bases from V and 4 bases from J, the junction contained 11 bases not matched to a gene. The CDR3 loop is CASSTASRAGGYNEQFF. CDR3 nucleotide sequence: TGTGCCAGTAGTACCGCCTCGAGAGCGGGAGGATACAATGAGCAGTTCTTC.

This clone was counted ten times or more. This chain joins TRBV4-3 and TRBJ2-7; 8 bases match TRBD1. After removal of 0 bases from V and 2 bases from J, the junction contained 9 bases not matched to a gene. Germline V gene lookup returns CDR1 LGHNA and CDR2 YSLEER. This CDR3 is built from 17 residues. The CDR3 coding sequence is TGCGCCAGCAGCCAAGAGGTCCCGGGACAGGCGGCCTACGAGCAGTACTTC. It encodes CASSQEVPGQAAYEQYF.

The rearrangement uses TRBV5-5 and TRBJ1-5; D is possibly TRBD1 (6 bases). The length of the CDR3 is 12 residues. Trimming took off 3 bases at V and 7 bases at J, with 8 bases between the two ends. From germline, CDR1 is SGHKS and CDR2 YYEKEE (reference sequence). The CDR3 loop is CASSWGGQPQHF. DNA of the CDR3: TGTGCCAGCAGCTGGGGGGGCCAGCCCCAGCATTTT.

This chain links TRBV5-4 with TRBJ2-7, with TRBD2 as a possible D gene (5 bases). The CDR3 loop spans 15 amino acids. The germline V and J ends were trimmed by 0 bases and 0 bases, with 10 bases remaining between them. Germline CDR1 SGHNT, CDR2 YYREEE (reference sequence). The CDR3 loop reads CASSLVGLSSYEQYF. The CDR3 coding sequence is TGTGCCAGCAGCTTGGTCGGACTTAGCTCCTACGAGCAGTACTTC.

There are a few counts of this clone. The chain employs TRBV9 and TRBJ2-7, with TRBD2 matching 8 bases. The CDR3 extends over 14 amino acids. CDR1 SGDLS and CDR2 YYNGEE come from the germline V gene. The V segment lost 6 bases and the J segment 6 bases; nucleotides outside the gene matches: 11. The CDR3, as DNA: TGTGCCAGCACTGAGGGACTAGGGGTCCGCGAGCAGTACTTC. Translating it yields CASTEGLGVREQYF. The full variable domain, in which reference TRBV9 and TRBJ2-7 provide the parts outside the CDR3, is DSGVTQTPKHLITATGQRVTLRCSPRSGDLSVYWYQQSLDQGLQFLIQYYNGEERAKGNILERFSAQQFPDLHSELNLSSLELGDSALYFCASTEGLGVREQYFGPGTRLTVT.

This sequence joins TRBV2 and TRBJ2-1, with a tentative D call TRBD2 (7 bases). The germline gives CDR1 SNHLY, CDR2 FYNNEI. The CDR3 has 13 residues. CDR3 coding DNA: TGTGGGTTCAGCGGGAACAGGGTGGGTGAGCAGTTCTTC. It yields the protein CGFSGNRVGEQFF. The full variable domain, rest sourced from reference TRBV2 and TRBJ2-1, is EPEVTQTPSHQVTQMGQEVILRCVPISNHLYFYWYRQILGQKVEFLVSFYNNEISEKSEIFDDQFSVERPDGSNFTLKIRSTKLEDSAMYFCGFSGNRVGEQFFGPGTRLTVL.

This chain connects TRBV29-1 to TRBJ1-3, with TRBD1 matching 8 bases. Germline lookup yields CDR1 SQVTM and CDR2 ANQGSEA. The junction had 5 bases not matched to a gene; V was cut back by 7 bases and J by 0 bases. This CDR3 is 14 amino acids long. The CDR3 here is CSARQGNSGNTIYF. The CDR3 DNA sequence: TGCAGCGCTCGACAGGGGAACTCTGGAAACACCATATATTTT.

The genes are TRBV19 and TRBJ2-7, with a weak D call TRBD2 (5 bases). This CDR3 contains 13 residues. Deletions cut 4 bases from V and 4 bases from J, with 11 bases between. Germline-derived CDR1 and CDR2 are LNHDA and SQIVND (reference sequence). In DNA, the CDR3 is TGTGCCAGTAGTAAAGGACCGGGGTACGAGCAGTACTTC. Residues: CASSKGPGYEQYF.

V is TRBV27 and J is TRBJ2-1, with TRBD2 matching over 16 bases. The germline V gene has CDR1 MNHEY and CDR2 SMNVEV (reference sequence). This CDR3 spans 16 amino acids. J was trimmed by 8 bases and V by 4 bases; bases with no gene match: 5. CDR3 nucleotides: TGTGCCAGCAGTTCGTGGGGACTAGCGGGGGGGCATGAGCAGTTCTTC. This sequence encodes CASSSWGLAGGHEQFF.

This clone was counted only a few times. The genes are TRBV28 and TRBJ2-7; D might be TRBD1 (5 bases). V was trimmed by 6 bases and J by 3 bases, leaving 9 bases between them. Looked up from germline, CDR1 is MDHEN and CDR2 is SYDVKM. The CDR3 is 12 residues long. The DNA of the CDR3 is TGTGCCAGCAGAAGTACAGGCTACGAGCAGTACTTC. Protein sequence: CASRSTGYEQYF.

This clone was observed a handful of times. The CDR3 loop is CATSPLRDNSPLHF. The CDR3 DNA reads TGTGCGACCAGTCCCCTTCGGGATAATTCACCCCTCCACTTT. The rearrangement uses TRBV2 and TRBJ1-6; unclear D gene. Germline V CDR1 and CDR2: SNHLY, FYNNEI. CDR3 size: 14 residues.

V gene TRBV6-5 combines with J gene TRBJ2-5; the D gene is possibly TRBD2 (6 bases). CDR3 size: 16 residues. Germline V gene lookup returns CDR1 MNHEY and CDR2 SVGAGI. V gave up 0 bases and J gave up 1 base, with 12 bases separating them. The DNA of the CDR3 is TGTGCCAGCAGTTACTCGATGATGGGGGGCCAAGAGACCCAGTACTTC. This gives the protein CASSYSMMGGQETQYF.

V and J are TRBV6-1 and TRBJ2-7; D not certain. The germline gives CDR1 MNHNS, CDR2 SASEGT. The CDR3 covers 11 residues. The germline V and J ends were trimmed by 7 bases and 3 bases, with 7 bases remaining between them. CDR3 sequence (DNA): TGTGCCAGCAAATCTGTCTACGAGCAGTACTTC. This gives the protein CASKSVYEQYF.